These 21 T cell receptor beta chains came from one sample sequenced in a study of T cells in localized non-small cell lung cancer. The protocol was immunoSEQ multiplex PCR, while the TCRdb copy is restricted to in-frame clones and leaves out a portion. Found here are about 31,000 clones, 90% to 95% of them singletons; the top ten hold more than 0.7%. The material sequenced was peripheral blood, taken before any cancer treatment. The receptors were sampled from a woman aged 35 to 70 with stage I lung adenocarcinoma.

The chain carries TRBV27 and TRBJ2-1; 8 positions agree with TRBD1. The germline V gene encodes CDR1 MNHEY and CDR2 SMNVEV (reference sequence). The trim removed 5 bases at V and 2 bases at J, leaving 5 bases unmatched. CDR3 length: 15 residues. CDR3 sequence: CASSRTGQAYNEQFF. For the CDR3, the DNA is TGTGCCAGCAGTCGAACGGGACAGGCCTACAATGAGCAGTTCTTC.

The rearrangement uses TRBV6-5 and TRBJ2-1; D gene uncertain. CDR3 length equals 15 residues. Trimming removed 2 bases at V and 5 bases at J, with 13 bases between. Germline V gene data show CDR1 as MNHEY and CDR2 as SVGAGI. The CDR3 sequence is CASSYLSSGNNEQFF. The CDR3 nucleotides are TGTGCCAGCAGTTACCTGTCAAGTGGCAACAATGAGCAGTTCTTC.

This clone has only one observation. The V call is TRBV7-2, the J call TRBJ2-3; unclear D gene. Trimming took 6 bases from V and 1 from J, leaving 2 bases between them. Germline loops: CDR1 SGHTA, CDR2 FQGNSA. The CDR3 is 11 amino acids. CDR3 in amino acids: CASRGTDTQYF. The CDR3, as DNA: TGTGCCAGCAGAGGCACAGATACGCAGTATTTT.

This chain links TRBV5-1 with TRBJ1-2, with 7 bases identical to TRBD1. The CDR3 has 14 residues. Looked up from germline, CDR1 is SGHRS and CDR2 is YFSETQ. Trimming at V came to 0 bases and at J to 8 bases, leaving 7 bases not matched to a gene. CDR3 in DNA: TGCGCCAGCAGCTTGGCCGGGACAGCCCCCGGCTACACCTTC. It encodes CASSLAGTAPGYTF.

The chain combines TRBV7-3 with TRBJ2-1; 10 bases line up with TRBD2. The germline gives CDR1 SGHTA, CDR2 FQGTGA. V shed 3 bases, J shed 4 bases, and the junction held 3 bases outside the gene matches. This CDR3 region has 15 residues. In DNA, the CDR3 is TGTGCCAGCAGCTTCGGGACTAGCGTTTACAATGAGCAGTTCTTC. Translation gives CASSFGTSVYNEQFF. Complete variable domain (other parts from reference TRBV7-3 and TRBJ2-1): GAGVSQTPSNKVTEKGKYVELRCDPISGHTALYWYRQSLGQGPEFLIYFQGTGAADDSGLPNDRFFAVRPEGSVSTLKIQRTERGDSAVYLCASSFGTSVYNEQFFGPGTRLTVL.

V and J are TRBV28 and TRBJ2-2; D uncertain. Germline V lookup: CDR1 MDHEN, CDR2 SYDVKM. V was cut by 3 bases and J by 7 bases, with 6 bases left in between. There are 12 residues in the CDR3. CDR3 protein: CASSLLGGELFF. Here the CDR3 DNA reads TGTGCCAGCAGTTTGCTAGGCGGGGAGCTGTTTTTT.

This sequence joins TRBV4-2 and TRBJ2-3; D assignment may be TRBD1 or TRBD2 (5 bases each). The CDR3 consists of 19 residues. CDR1 is LGHNA and CDR2 is YNFKEQ in the germline V gene. V was trimmed by 1 base and J by 4 bases, leaving 24 bases between them. The CDR3 DNA is TGTGCCAGCAGCCAAGGCCCCCTAGGACAAGGGAGAAGGGCAGATACGCAGTATTTT. Translation gives CASSQGPLGQGRRADTQYF.

The chain employs TRBV18 and TRBJ2-1; 7 bases line up with TRBD2. V lost 3 bases, J lost 5 bases, and 7 bases stayed unmatched. The CDR3 has 15 residues. Germline V gives CDR1 KGHSH, CDR2 LQKENI. For the CDR3, the DNA is TGTGCCAGCTCACCTTCGGGGGGTACGGACAATGAGCAGTTCTTC. As protein: CASSPSGGTDNEQFF. Complete variable domain (other parts from reference TRBV18 and TRBJ2-1): NAGVMQNPRHLVRRRGQEARLRCSPMKGHSHVYWYRQLPEEGLKFMVYLQKENIIDESGMPKERFSAEFPKEGPSILRIQQVVRGDSAAYFCASSPSGGTDNEQFFGPGTRLTVL.

The rearrangement links TRBV18 to TRBJ2-3; D may be TRBD1 (6 bases). Per the germline V gene, CDR1 is KGHSH and CDR2 is LQKENI. The CDR3 is 15 residues long. V gave up 6 bases and J gave up 0 bases, with 13 bases separating them. CDR3 loop: CASSPGQGSTDTQYF. CDR3 nucleotides: TGTGCCAGCTCCCCCGGGCAGGGGAGCACAGATACGCAGTATTTT.

Turning to this clone: Other DNA sequences within the sample encode an identical CDR3. The CDR3 nucleotides read TGCAGCGCTGGGACAGGCGACTACGAGCAGTACTTC. Amino acids: CSAGTGDYEQYF. The chain recombines TRBV29-1 with TRBJ2-7; 8 bases fit TRBD1. V gave up 7 bases and J gave up 3 bases; unmatched junction bases: 5. Germline CDR1 and CDR2: SQVTM and ANQGSEA. The CDR3 loop spans 12 amino acids.

The chain has TRBV5-4 and TRBJ2-2; no clear D gene. The germline V gene has CDR1 SGHNT and CDR2 YYREEE (reference sequence). Trimming took 0 bases from V and 8 from J, leaving 5 bases between them. The CDR3 consists of 12 residues. The CDR3 DNA reads as TGTGCCAGCAGCTTGGCTCGGGGGGAGCTGTTTTTT. Protein: CASSLARGELFF.

This chain joins TRBV7-2 and TRBJ2-5; D is possibly TRBD1 (6 bases). This CDR3 comprises 13 residues. V lost 3 bases to trimming and J lost 3 bases, with 8 bases between them. Germline-derived CDR1 and CDR2 are SGHTA and FQGNSA. Here the CDR3 reads CASSFYREETQYF. The CDR3 coding sequence is TGTGCCAGCAGCTTTTACAGGGAAGAGACCCAGTACTTC.

The count of this clone is one. The V gene is TRBV5-1, the J gene TRBJ1-3; a possible D gene is TRBD1 (6 bases). CDR1 is SGHRS and CDR2 is YFSETQ in the germline V gene. This CDR3 has 18 amino acids. V lost 4 bases, J lost 3 bases, and 23 bases lay in between. In DNA, the CDR3 is TGCGCCAGCAGCCCACGTAACTTGGGGGCGTCAATTGGAAACACCATATATTTT. It specifies CASSPRNLGASIGNTIYF.

V usage is TRBV5-1 and J usage is TRBJ2-7; 7 positions match TRBD2. Germline CDR1 is SGHRS and CDR2 is YFSETQ. CDR3 length equals 16 residues. The J segment lost 0 bases and the V segment lost 0 bases, leaving 6 bases of the junction unmatched. The CDR3, as DNA: TGCGCCAGCAGCTTGGCCGGACTAGGTCGCTCCTACGAGCAGTACTTC. It specifies CASSLAGLGRSYEQYF. Together with reference TRBV5-1 and TRBJ2-7, the CDR3 gives the full variable domain: KAGVTQTPRYLIKTRGQQVTLSCSPISGHRSVSWYQQTPGQGLQFLFEYFSETQRNKGNFPGRFSGRQFSNSRSEMNVSTLELGDSALYLCASSLAGLGRSYEQYFGPGTRLTVT.

This chain joins TRBV9 and TRBJ2-2; 10 nucleotides match TRBD2. CDR3 size: 15 residues. Looked up from germline, CDR1 is SGDLS and CDR2 is YYNGEE. V lost 7 bases and J lost 6; bases outside the gene matches: 9. The CDR3 sequence: CASGGTSALAGELFF. The CDR3 region has the DNA TGTGCCAGCGGAGGGACTAGCGCTTTGGCCGGGGAGCTGTTTTTT.

The J gene is TRBJ2-5, the V gene TRBV18; tentative D call: TRBD2 (5 bases). V was pared by 4 bases and J by 2 bases, with 11 bases between. The CDR3 runs to 14 residues. CDR1 and CDR2 (germline): KGHSH, LQKENI. Here the CDR3 reads CASSRRTFQETQYF. The CDR3 coding sequence is TGTGCCAGCTCACGCAGGACTTTTCAAGAGACCCAGTACTTC.

This clone was picked up one time. The chain joins TRBV6-6 to TRBJ1-1; 8 bases match TRBD1. The V gene end was trimmed by 6 bases and the J gene end by 5 bases; junction bases not matched to a gene: 5. Per germline, CDR1 MNHNY and CDR2 SVGAGI (reference sequence). This CDR3 has 13 amino acids. Here the CDR3 DNA reads TGTGCCAGCAGGAGGGACAGGAGAACTGAAGCTTTCTTT. Its translation is CASRRDRRTEAFF.

The V and J genes are TRBV4-3 and TRBJ2-3, with D possibly TRBD1 on 7 matching bases. CDR1 is LGHNA, CDR2 YSLEER, per germline. V gave up 4 bases and J gave up 5 bases, with 13 bases separating them. This CDR3 has 14 residues. The CDR3 nucleotides read TGCGCCAGCAGCCCTCGACAGGGAGGAGATACGCAGTATTTT. This sequence encodes CASSPRQGGDTQYF.

The rearrangement links TRBV10-1 to TRBJ2-3; 9 bases agree with TRBD2. V shed 0 bases, J shed 5 bases, and the junction held 9 bases outside the gene matches. The CDR3 covers 17 residues. In germline, CDR1 is WNHNN, CDR2 SYGVQD (reference sequence). CDR3 DNA: TGCGCCAGCAGTGAGTCGTCTAGCGGGGAGTTCGGAGATACGCAGTATTTT. Its protein product is CASSESSSGEFGDTQYF.

This chain connects TRBV15 to TRBJ2-1; a weak D match, TRBD2 (5 bases). Trimming removed 0 bases at V and 8 bases at J, with 14 bases between. CDR3 length: 15 residues. Per germline, CDR1 LNHNV and CDR2 YYDKDF (reference sequence). The CDR3, as DNA: TGTGCCACCAGCAGAGATCGTAGCGCCACCCATGAGCAGTTCTTC. It yields the protein CATSRDRSATHEQFF.

V gene TRBV19 combines with J gene TRBJ1-5; tentative D call: TRBD1 (6 bases). Trimming shortened V by 4 bases and J by 2 bases, and 12 bases separated the two germline ends. Germline values: CDR1 LNHDA, CDR2 SQIVND (reference sequence). The CDR3 has 15 residues. The CDR3 spells CASSKGVVRNQPQHF. The CDR3, as DNA: TGTGCCAGTAGTAAGGGGGTGGTACGCAATCAGCCCCAGCATTTT.